This passage covers 24 T cell receptor beta chains from one sample sequenced in a study of blood T cell repertoires in COVID-19. Generated by immunoSEQ multiplex PCR, the TCRdb table keeps only in-frame clones and is missing some. The sample comprises some 180,000 clones, 82% of which are singletons, and approximately 8% rests with the top ten. The sample comprised peripheral blood. These receptors originate from a woman aged 55-69 years with COVID-19, enrolled during active disease.

The CDR3 reads CASSQDLAEYYEQYF. CDR3 DNA sequence: TGCGCCAGCAGCCAAGACCTAGCGGAGTACTACGAGCAGTACTTC. This chain connects TRBV4-3 to TRBJ2-7; 7 nucleotides line up with TRBD2. The length of the CDR3 is 15 residues. Per germline, CDR1 LGHNA and CDR2 YSLEER. J was trimmed by 3 bases and V by 0 bases; bases with no gene match: 5.

V and J are TRBV7-8 and TRBJ2-1; 8 bases map to TRBD2. CDR3 length: 19 amino acids. Trimming took 4 bases from V and 1 from J; bases not matched to a gene: 15. Per germline, CDR1 SGHVS and CDR2 FQNEAQ. This CDR3 is CASSSIDPGGALSYNEQFF. The CDR3 coding sequence is TGTGCCAGCAGCTCGATAGACCCCGGGGGGGCCTTGTCCTACAATGAGCAGTTCTTC.

The V and J genes are TRBV3-1 (or the pseudogene TRBV3-2) and TRBJ1-3; 11 positions match TRBD1. This CDR3 region has 17 residues. V lost 4 bases, J lost 2 bases, and 7 bases stayed unmatched. Germline CDR1 and CDR2: LGHDT and YNNKEL (reference sequence). This chain's CDR3 is CASSPGTGGLAGNTIYF. The CDR3 nucleotides read TGTGCCAGCAGCCCCGGGACAGGGGGGTTGGCTGGAAACACCATATATTTT.

The rearrangement uses TRBV15 and TRBJ2-1, with 8 bases aligning to TRBD1. Losses at the gene ends were 0 bases for V and 7 bases for J; bases not matched to a gene: 5. CDR1 is LNHNV, CDR2 YYDKDF, per germline (reference sequence). There are 15 residues in the CDR3. In nucleotides, the CDR3 is TGTGCCACCAGCAGAGACAGGGGGCATCGTAATGAGCAGTTCTTC. Translated, it gives CATSRDRGHRNEQFF.

This clone came up a few times. CDR3 DNA sequence: TGTGCCAGCAGCTTGGACAGGAACTACGGAAACACCATATATTTT. This gives the protein CASSLDRNYGNTIYF. The rearrangement joins TRBV5-4 to TRBJ1-3; D might be TRBD1 (5 bases). CDR1 is SGHNT and CDR2 is YYREEE in the germline V gene (reference sequence). This CDR3 comprises 15 residues. V lost 0 bases, J lost 4 bases, and 11 bases lay in between. Full variable domain (outside the CDR3, taken from reference TRBV5-4 and TRBJ1-3): ETGVTQSPTHLIKTRGQQVTLRCSSQSGHNTVSWYQQALGQGPQFIFQYYREEENGRGNFPPRFSGLQFPNYSSELNVNALELDDSALYLCASSLDRNYGNTIYFGEGSWLTVV.

Regarding this clone: The sample carries other DNA sequences with the same CDR3. J is TRBJ2-2 and V is TRBV7-9, with a possible D match to TRBD1 (6 bases). Germline V gene lookup returns CDR1 SEHNR and CDR2 FQNEAQ (reference sequence). Deletions cut 1 base from V and 6 bases from J, with 9 bases between. The CDR3 length is 14 residues. The CDR3 region has the DNA TGTGCCAGCAGCTTAGACAGGGTCGCCGGGGAGCTGTTTTTT. Protein: CASSLDRVAGELFF.

The rearrangement joins TRBV5-4 to TRBJ2-7; 7 bases match TRBD2. Looked up from germline, CDR1 is SGHNT and CDR2 is YYREEE (reference sequence). CDR3 length equals 13 residues. V shed 3 bases, J shed 3 bases, and the junction held 3 bases outside the gene matches. The CDR3 DNA reads TGTGCCAGCAGCTCCGGGACTAACTACGAGCAGTACTTC. This translates into CASSSGTNYEQYF.

The V and J genes are TRBV7-8 and TRBJ1-2, with D tentatively TRBD1 (5 bases). This CDR3 contains 14 residues. Trimming pared 1 base from V and 5 bases from J, leaving 11 bases between. Germline V gene lookup returns CDR1 SGHVS and CDR2 FQNEAQ. The CDR3 loop reads CASSLGGSGYGYTF. CDR3 sequence (DNA): TGTGCCAGCAGCTTAGGGGGGAGCGGGTATGGCTACACCTTC.

The chain carries TRBV19 and TRBJ1-2; D is possibly TRBD1 (6 bases). V was pared by 4 bases and J by 0 bases, with 12 bases between. CDR1 is LNHDA, CDR2 SQIVND, per germline (reference sequence). The CDR3 runs to 15 residues. In DNA form, the CDR3 reads TGTGCCAGTAGTAGCACCTGGGGGCCTAACTATGGCTACACCTTC. This sequence encodes CASSSTWGPNYGYTF.

The CDR3, as DNA: TGTGCCAGCAGTACGGGACAGGCTGGCTACACCTTC. This translates into CASSTGQAGYTF. The rearrangement uses TRBV12-3 or TRBV12-4 and TRBJ1-2; the match to TRBD1 covers 8 bases. V was clipped by 5 bases and J by 7 bases; unmatched bases: 3. The CDR3 totals 12 residues.

This clone occurred once. The chain employs TRBV5-1 and TRBJ2-3; TRBD2 is a possible D gene (7 bases). V lost 4 bases, J lost 0 bases, and 21 bases lay in between. Germline V gene lookup returns CDR1 SGHRS and CDR2 YFSETQ. CDR3 length: 18 residues. The CDR3 nucleotides are TGCGCCAGCAGCCCCGGGCGGGGGCCTACTCAAAGCACAGATACGCAGTATTTT. Encoded protein: CASSPGRGPTQSTDTQYF.

The rearrangement links TRBV18 to TRBJ2-2, with D perhaps TRBD1 (6 bases). The CDR3 sequence is 14 residues long. Germline V CDR1 and CDR2: KGHSH, LQKENI. V gave up 6 bases and J gave up 4 bases, with 12 bases separating them. CDR3 sequence: CASSRDKFTGELFF. CDR3 coding DNA: TGTGCCAGCTCTCGGGACAAATTCACCGGGGAGCTGTTTTTT.

This clone was counted once. The chain links TRBV28 to TRBJ2-7, with TRBD1 as a possible D gene (6 bases). V was cut by 6 bases and J by 0 bases, with 21 bases left in between. In germline, CDR1 is MDHEN, CDR2 SYDVKM. The CDR3 length is 17 residues. Written as DNA, the CDR3 is TGTGCCAGCAGCTCCTTAACCGGGACATCCTTCTCCTACGAGCAGTACTTC. Its translation is CASSSLTGTSFSYEQYF.

This clone appeared a single time. This rearrangement joins TRBV9 to TRBJ2-1; D is possibly TRBD1 (5 bases). Trimming pared 0 bases from V and 7 bases from J, leaving 14 bases between. The CDR3 runs 15 residues. CDR1 SGDLS and CDR2 YYNGEE come from the germline V gene. The chain's CDR3 is CASSVDARVINEQFF. The CDR3 DNA follows: TGTGCCAGCAGCGTAGACGCCAGGGTAATTAATGAGCAGTTCTTC.

This chain links TRBV28 with TRBJ2-7, with unresolved D. CDR3 size: 17 residues. From germline, CDR1 is MDHEN and CDR2 SYDVKM. V lost 2 bases to trimming and J lost 4 bases, with 21 bases between them. For the CDR3, the DNA is TGTGCCAGCAGTTTACCGATGTTGTCTATTCCTTCATACGAGCAGTACTTC. Its translation is CASSLPMLSIPSYEQYF.

Concerning this clone itself: The sample carries other DNA sequences with the same CDR3. The rearrangement uses TRBV19 and TRBJ1-2; 7 bases map to TRBD1. V lost 0 bases, J lost 4 bases, and 2 bases stayed unmatched. CDR1 and CDR2 from the germline V gene are LNHDA and SQIVND (reference sequence). The CDR3 extends over 14 amino acids. Here the CDR3 DNA reads TGTGCCAGTAGTATAGACAGGGGGACCTATGGCTACACCTTC. This sequence encodes CASSIDRGTYGYTF.

V and J are TRBV7-6 and TRBJ2-7; TRBD1 agrees at 7 bases. The CDR3 sequence is 14 residues long. Germline loops: CDR1 SGHVS, CDR2 FNYEAQ. Germline trimming cut 5 bases from V and 0 bases from J; bases unmatched to any gene: 4. CDR3: CASSPRDSSYEQYF. Written as DNA, the CDR3 is TGTGCCAGCAGCCCACGGGACAGCTCCTACGAGCAGTACTTC.

This chain links TRBV29-1 with TRBJ2-7; D is uncertain. V was cut by 0 bases and J by 4 bases, with 7 bases left in between. The CDR3 sequence is 12 residues long. CDR1 and CDR2 (germline): SQVTM, ANQGSEA. The CDR3 DNA is TGCAGCGTTGAAGATGTTCCGTACGAGCAGTACTTC. The encoded protein is CSVEDVPYEQYF.

The chain uses TRBV9 and TRBJ1-2, with 11 bases lining up with TRBD1. CDR3 length equals 14 residues. Trimming took 4 bases from V and 11 from J; bases not matched to a gene: 10. Germline CDR1 and CDR2: SGDLS and YYNGEE. CDR3 bases: TGTGCCAGCAGCAGCGGACAGGGGGCGCGGATGTACACCTTC. Its translation: CASSSGQGARMYTF.

This chain joins TRBV11-2 and TRBJ2-7; D perhaps matches TRBD1 (5 bases). With 4 bases removed from V and 6 bases from J, the gap between germline ends came to 22 bases. This CDR3 comprises 16 residues. Per germline, CDR1 SGHAT and CDR2 FQNNGV. Here the CDR3 reads CASSYLDFPIRGEQYV. DNA of the CDR3: TGTGCCAGCAGCTATTTAGACTTCCCCATTAGGGGCGAGCAGTACGTC.

In its sample, this clone was seen a few times. The genes are TRBV28 and TRBJ1-5; 8 bases match TRBD1. V gave up 2 bases and J gave up 5 bases; unmatched junction bases: 5. Germline CDR1 and CDR2: MDHEN and SYDVKM. CDR3 size: 15 residues. The CDR3 is CASSLIQGAYQPQHF. The CDR3 coding sequence is TGTGCCAGCAGTTTAATTCAGGGGGCTTATCAGCCCCAGCATTTT.

The chain combines TRBV11-3 with TRBJ2-1; 10 bases are shared with TRBD1. The J segment lost 8 bases and the V segment lost 4 bases, leaving 8 bases of the junction unmatched. The CDR3 covers 15 residues. The germline CDR1 and CDR2 sequences are SGHNT and YENEEA. The CDR3 reads CASSSGLGQGDEQFF. DNA for the CDR3: TGTGCCAGCAGCTCCGGATTAGGACAGGGGGATGAGCAGTTCTTC.

Worth noting for this clone: This could be a read error, since a much larger clone is one nucleotide away. Other DNA sequences in the same sample also yield this CDR3. The chain recombines TRBV6-5 with TRBJ1-1, with 9 bases fitting TRBD1. This CDR3 has 14 residues. CDR1 and CDR2 (germline): MNHEY, SVGAGI. Losses at the gene ends were 6 bases for V and 2 bases for J; bases not matched to a gene: 4. CDR3 nucleotides: TGTGCCAGCAGCCCGGGACAGGGAAACACTGAAGCTTTCTTT. This sequence encodes CASSPGQGNTEAFF.

The chain is built from TRBV6-5 and TRBJ2-7; weak D call: TRBD1 (5 bases). Germline V gene data show CDR1 as MNHEY and CDR2 as SVGAGI. The CDR3 is 12 residues long. With 6 bases removed from V and 4 bases from J, the gap between germline ends came to 10 bases. As DNA, the CDR3 is TGTGCCAGCAGGACAGTTTTATACGAGCAGTACTTC. This translates into CASRTVLYEQYF.